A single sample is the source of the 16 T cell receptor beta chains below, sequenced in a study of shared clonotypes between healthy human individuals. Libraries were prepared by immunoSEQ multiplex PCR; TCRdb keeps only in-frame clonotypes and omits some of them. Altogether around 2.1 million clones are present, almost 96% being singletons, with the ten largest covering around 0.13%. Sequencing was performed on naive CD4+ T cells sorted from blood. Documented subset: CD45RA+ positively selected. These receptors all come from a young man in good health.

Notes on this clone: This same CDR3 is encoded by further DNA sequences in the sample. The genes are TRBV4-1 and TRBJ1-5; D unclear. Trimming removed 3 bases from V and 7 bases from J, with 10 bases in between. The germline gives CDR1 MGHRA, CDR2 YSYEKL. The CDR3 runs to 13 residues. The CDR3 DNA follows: TGCGCCAGCAGCCAGTTGGGAATACAGCCCCAGCATTTT. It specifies CASSQLGIQPQHF.

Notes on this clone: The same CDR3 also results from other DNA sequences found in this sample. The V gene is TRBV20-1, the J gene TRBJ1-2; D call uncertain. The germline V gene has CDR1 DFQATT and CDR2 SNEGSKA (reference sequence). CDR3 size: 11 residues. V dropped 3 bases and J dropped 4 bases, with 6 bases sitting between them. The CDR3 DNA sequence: TGCAGTGCTAGGGACGTCTATGGCTACACCTTC. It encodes CSARDVYGYTF.

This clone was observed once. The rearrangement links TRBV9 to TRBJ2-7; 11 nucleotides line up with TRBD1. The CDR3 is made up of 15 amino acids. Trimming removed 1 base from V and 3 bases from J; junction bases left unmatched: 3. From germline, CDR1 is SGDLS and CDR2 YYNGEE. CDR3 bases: TGTGCCAGCAGCGTAACCGGGACAGGGGGCTACGAGCAGTACTTC. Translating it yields CASSVTGTGGYEQYF.

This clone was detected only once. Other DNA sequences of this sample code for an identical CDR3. The CDR3 protein is CASSFRTGSTDTQYF. For the CDR3, the DNA is TGTGCCAGCAGCTTCAGGACAGGGAGCACAGATACGCAGTATTTT. This rearrangement joins TRBV7-2 to TRBJ2-3; 8 bases match TRBD1. Looked up from germline, CDR1 is SGHTA and CDR2 is FQGNSA. The CDR3 runs 15 residues. The trim removed 3 bases at V and 0 bases at J, leaving 2 bases unmatched. The variable domain in full, with the rest retrieved from reference TRBV7-2 and TRBJ2-3, is GAGVSQSPSNKVTEKGKDVELRCDPISGHTALYWYRQSLGQGLEFLIYFQGNSAPDKSGLPSDRFSAERTGGSVSTLTIQRTQQEDSAVYLCASSFRTGSTDTQYFGPGTRLTVL.

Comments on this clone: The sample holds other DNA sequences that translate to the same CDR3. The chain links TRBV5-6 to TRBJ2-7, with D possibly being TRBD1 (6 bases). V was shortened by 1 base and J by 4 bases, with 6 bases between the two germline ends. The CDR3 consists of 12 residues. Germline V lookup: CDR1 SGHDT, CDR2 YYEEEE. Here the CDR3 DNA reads TGTGCCAGCAGCTTGACAGGGTACGAGCAGTACTTC. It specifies CASSLTGYEQYF.

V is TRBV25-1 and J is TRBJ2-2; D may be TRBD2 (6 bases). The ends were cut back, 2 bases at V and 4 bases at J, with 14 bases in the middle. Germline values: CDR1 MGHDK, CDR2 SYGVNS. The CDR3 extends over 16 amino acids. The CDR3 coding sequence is TGTGCCAGCAGTGAAACTGAACTAGCAGGCACCGGGGAGCTGTTTTTT. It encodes CASSETELAGTGELFF.

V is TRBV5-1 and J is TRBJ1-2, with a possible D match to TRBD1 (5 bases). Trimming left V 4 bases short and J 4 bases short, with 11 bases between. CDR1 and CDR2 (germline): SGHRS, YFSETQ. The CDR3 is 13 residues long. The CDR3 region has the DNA TGCGCCAGCAGCGAGGGGCAGCCCTATGGCTACACCTTC. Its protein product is CASSEGQPYGYTF.

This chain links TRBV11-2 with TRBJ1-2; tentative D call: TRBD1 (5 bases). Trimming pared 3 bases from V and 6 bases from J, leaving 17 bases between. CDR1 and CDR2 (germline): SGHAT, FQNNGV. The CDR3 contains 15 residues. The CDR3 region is CASSLIRDRGNGYTF. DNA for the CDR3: TGTGCCAGCAGCTTGATCCGTGACAGAGGGAATGGCTACACCTTC.

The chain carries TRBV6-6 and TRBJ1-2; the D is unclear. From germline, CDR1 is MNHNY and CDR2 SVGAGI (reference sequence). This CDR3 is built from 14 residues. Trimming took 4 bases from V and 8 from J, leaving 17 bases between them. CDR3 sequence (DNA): TGTGCCAGCAGTTCCCCCGTGGGGTTGGGCGGCTACACCTTC. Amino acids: CASSSPVGLGGYTF.

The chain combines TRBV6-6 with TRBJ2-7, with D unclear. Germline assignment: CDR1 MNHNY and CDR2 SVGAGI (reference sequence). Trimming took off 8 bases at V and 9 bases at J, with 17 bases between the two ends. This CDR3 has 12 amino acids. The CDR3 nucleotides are TGTGCCAGCTTGTCTGGCGGTTTTCGGCAGTACTTC. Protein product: CASLSGGFRQYF.

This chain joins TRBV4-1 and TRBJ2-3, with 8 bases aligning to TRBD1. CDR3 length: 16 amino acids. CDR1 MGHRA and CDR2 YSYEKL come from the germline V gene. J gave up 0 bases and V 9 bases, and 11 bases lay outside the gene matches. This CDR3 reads CASLIPGQASTDTQYF. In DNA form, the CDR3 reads TGCGCCAGTCTCATTCCGGGACAGGCCAGCACAGATACGCAGTATTTT.

Here the CDR3 DNA reads TGTGCCAGCAGTAGGACTAGCGGGGCGTACGAGCAGTACTTC. Its translation is CASSRTSGAYEQYF. This chain links TRBV2 with TRBJ2-5, with 12 bases matching TRBD2. Near its end, the DNA agrees better with TRBJ2-7, so the J call may be wrong. This CDR3 is 14 amino acids long. Germline loops: CDR1 SNHLY, CDR2 FYNNEI.

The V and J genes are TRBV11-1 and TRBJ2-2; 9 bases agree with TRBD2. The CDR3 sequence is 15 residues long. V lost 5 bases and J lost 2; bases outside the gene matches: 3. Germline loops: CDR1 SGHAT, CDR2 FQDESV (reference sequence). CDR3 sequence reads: CASSNSGGNTGELFF. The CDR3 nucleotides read TGTGCCAGCAGCAATAGCGGGGGAAACACCGGGGAGCTGTTTTTT.

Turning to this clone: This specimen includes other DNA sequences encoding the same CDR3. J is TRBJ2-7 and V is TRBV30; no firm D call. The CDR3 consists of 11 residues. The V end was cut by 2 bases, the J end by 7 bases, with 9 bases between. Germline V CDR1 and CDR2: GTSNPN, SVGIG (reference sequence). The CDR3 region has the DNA TGTGCCTGGAGTCAAGAATATGAGCAGTACTTC. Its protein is CAWSQEYEQYF.

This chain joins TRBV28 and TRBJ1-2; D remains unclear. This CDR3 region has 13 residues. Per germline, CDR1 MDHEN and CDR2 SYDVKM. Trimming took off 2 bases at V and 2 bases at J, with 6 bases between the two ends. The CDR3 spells CASSLQLNYGYTF. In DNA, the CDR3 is TGTGCCAGCAGTTTACAGTTGAACTATGGCTACACCTTC.

CDR3 nucleotide sequence: TGTGCCACCAGCAGGGGGGGAACCTACAATGAGCAGTTCTTC. Protein sequence: CATSRGGTYNEQFF. The chain recombines TRBV15 with TRBJ2-1, with D perhaps TRBD2 (6 bases). Germline V gene lookup returns CDR1 LNHNV and CDR2 YYDKDF (reference sequence). V lost 3 bases and J lost 2, with 8 bases in between. There are 14 residues in the CDR3.